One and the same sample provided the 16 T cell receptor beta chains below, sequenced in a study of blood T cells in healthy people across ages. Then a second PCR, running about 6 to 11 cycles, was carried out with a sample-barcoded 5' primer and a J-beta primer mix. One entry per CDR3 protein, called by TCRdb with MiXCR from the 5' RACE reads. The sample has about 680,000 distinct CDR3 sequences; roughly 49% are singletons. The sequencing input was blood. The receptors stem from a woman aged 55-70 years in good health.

The CDR3 DNA sequence: TGTGCCAGCAGCTACTTAGCGGGGTCCTACAATGAGCAGTACTTC. Protein: CASSYLAGSYNEQYF. The chain couples TRBV7-3 to TRBJ2-1; 8 nucleotides align to TRBD2. The J call is doubtful: the DNA matches TRBJ2-7 better. CDR3 length: 15 amino acids. The germline CDR1 and CDR2 sequences are SGHTA and FQGTGA.

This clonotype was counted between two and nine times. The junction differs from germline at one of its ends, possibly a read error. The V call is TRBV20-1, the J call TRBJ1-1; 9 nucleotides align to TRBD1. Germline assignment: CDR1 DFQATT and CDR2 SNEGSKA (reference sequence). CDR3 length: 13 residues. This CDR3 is CSAGEQGAFEAFF. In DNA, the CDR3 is TGCAGTGCTGGAGAACAGGGGGCTTTTGAAGCTTTCTTT.

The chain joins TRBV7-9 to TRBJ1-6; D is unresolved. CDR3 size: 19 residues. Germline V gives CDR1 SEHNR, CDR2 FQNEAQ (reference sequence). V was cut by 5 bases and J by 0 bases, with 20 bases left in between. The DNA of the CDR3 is TGTGCCAGCAGCCCCTCCGGACGGCGAAGTAACTCCTATAATTCACCCCTCCACTTT. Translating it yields CASSPSGRRSNSYNSPLHF. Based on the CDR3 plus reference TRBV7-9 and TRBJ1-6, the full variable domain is DTGVSQNPRHKITKRGQNVTFRCDPISEHNRLYWYRQTLGQGPEFLTYFQNEAQLEKSRLLSDRFSAERPKGSFSTLEIQRTEQGDSAMYLCASSPSGRRSNSYNSPLHFGNGTRLTVT.

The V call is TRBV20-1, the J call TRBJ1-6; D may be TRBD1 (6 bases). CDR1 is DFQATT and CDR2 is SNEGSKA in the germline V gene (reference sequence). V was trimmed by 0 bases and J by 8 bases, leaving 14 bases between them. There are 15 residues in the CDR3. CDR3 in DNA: TGCAGTGCTAGAGATGGGGGGGCACGGTATTCACCCCTCCACTTT. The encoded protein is CSARDGGARYSPLHF.

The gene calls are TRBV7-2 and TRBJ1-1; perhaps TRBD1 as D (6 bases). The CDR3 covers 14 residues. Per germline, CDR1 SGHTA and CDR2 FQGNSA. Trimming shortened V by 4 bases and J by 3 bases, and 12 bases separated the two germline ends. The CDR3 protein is CASSSYRVHTEAFF. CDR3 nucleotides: TGTGCCAGCAGCTCCTACAGGGTTCACACTGAAGCTTTCTTT.

The CDR3 region is CASSQVAGTARNTIYF. As DNA, the CDR3 is TGTGCCAGCAGCCAAGTTGCCGGGACGGCAAGAAACACCATATATTTT. The chain joins TRBV4-2 to TRBJ1-3; tentative D call: TRBD1 (5 bases). V dropped 1 base and J dropped 5 bases, with 15 bases sitting between them. The V gene's germline CDR1 is LGHNA and CDR2 YNFKEQ. The CDR3 spans 16 residues.

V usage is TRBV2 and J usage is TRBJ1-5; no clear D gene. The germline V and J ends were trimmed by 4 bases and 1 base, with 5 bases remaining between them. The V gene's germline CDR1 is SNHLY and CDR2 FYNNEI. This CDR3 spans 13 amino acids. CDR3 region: CASSAQSNQPQHF. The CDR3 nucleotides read TGTGCCAGCAGTGCCCAGAGCAATCAGCCCCAGCATTTT.

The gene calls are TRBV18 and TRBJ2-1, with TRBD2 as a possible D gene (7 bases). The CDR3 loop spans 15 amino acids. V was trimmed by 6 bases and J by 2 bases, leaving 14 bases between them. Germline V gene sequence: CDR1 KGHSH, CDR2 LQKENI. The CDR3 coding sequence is TGTGCCAGCTCCCTTTTGCGGGGGCCCTACAATGAGCAGTTCTTC. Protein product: CASSLLRGPYNEQFF.

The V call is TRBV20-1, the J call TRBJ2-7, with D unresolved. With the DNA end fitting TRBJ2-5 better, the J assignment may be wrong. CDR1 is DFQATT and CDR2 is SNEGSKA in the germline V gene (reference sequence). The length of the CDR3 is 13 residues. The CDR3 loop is CSASVGRRETQYF. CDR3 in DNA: TGCAGTGCTAGTGTCGGCAGGAGAGAGACCCAGTACTTC.

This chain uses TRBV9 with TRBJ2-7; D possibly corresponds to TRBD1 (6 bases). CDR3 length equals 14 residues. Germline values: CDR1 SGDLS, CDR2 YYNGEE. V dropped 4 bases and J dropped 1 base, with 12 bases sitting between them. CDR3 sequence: CASSPRTESYEQYF. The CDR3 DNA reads TGTGCCAGCAGCCCTCGGACAGAGTCCTACGAGCAGTACTTC.

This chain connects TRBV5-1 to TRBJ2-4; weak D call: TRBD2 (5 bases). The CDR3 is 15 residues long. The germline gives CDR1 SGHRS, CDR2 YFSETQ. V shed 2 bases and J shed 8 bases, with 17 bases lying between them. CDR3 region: CASSLWGEGVDIQYF. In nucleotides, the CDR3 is TGCGCCAGCAGCTTATGGGGTGAGGGCGTGGACATTCAGTACTTC.

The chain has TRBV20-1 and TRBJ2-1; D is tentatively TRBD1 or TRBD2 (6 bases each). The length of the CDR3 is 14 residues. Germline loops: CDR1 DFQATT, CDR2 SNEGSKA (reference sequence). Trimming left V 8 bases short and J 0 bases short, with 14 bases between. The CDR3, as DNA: TGCAGTTTCTGGGGGGCGCGCTCCTACAATGAGCAGTTCTTC. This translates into CSFWGARSYNEQFF.

The DNA of the CDR3 is TGTGCCAGCAGTACCACTGCTGAGCAGTTCTTC. Residues: CASSTTAEQFF. The chain combines TRBV6-6 with TRBJ2-1; D is unresolved. Germline CDR1 reads MNHNY; CDR2 reads SVGAGI (reference sequence). The CDR3 sequence is 11 residues long. V was shortened by 5 bases and J by 9 bases, with 8 bases between the two germline ends.

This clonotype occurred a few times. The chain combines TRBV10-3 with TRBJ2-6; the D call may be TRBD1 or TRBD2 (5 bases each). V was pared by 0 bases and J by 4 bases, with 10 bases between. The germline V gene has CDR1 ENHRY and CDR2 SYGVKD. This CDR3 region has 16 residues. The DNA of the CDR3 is TGTGCCATCAGTGAGTCGAGAGGGGCCGGGGCCAACGTCCTGACTTTC. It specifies CAISESRGAGANVLTF.

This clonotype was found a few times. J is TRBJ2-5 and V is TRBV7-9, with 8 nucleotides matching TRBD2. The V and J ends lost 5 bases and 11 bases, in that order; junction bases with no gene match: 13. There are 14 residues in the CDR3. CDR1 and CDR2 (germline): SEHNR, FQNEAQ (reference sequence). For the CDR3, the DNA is TGTGCCAGCAGCCCGCGAGGTGACGGGAGGGAGCAGTACTTC. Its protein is CASSPRGDGREQYF.

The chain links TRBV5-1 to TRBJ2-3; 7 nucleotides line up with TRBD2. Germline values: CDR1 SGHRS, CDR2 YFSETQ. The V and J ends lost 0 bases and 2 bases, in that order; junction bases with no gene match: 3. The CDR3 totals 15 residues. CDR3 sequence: CASSLGGSLTDTQYF. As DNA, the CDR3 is TGCGCCAGCAGCTTGGGCGGGAGTCTCACAGATACGCAGTATTTT.